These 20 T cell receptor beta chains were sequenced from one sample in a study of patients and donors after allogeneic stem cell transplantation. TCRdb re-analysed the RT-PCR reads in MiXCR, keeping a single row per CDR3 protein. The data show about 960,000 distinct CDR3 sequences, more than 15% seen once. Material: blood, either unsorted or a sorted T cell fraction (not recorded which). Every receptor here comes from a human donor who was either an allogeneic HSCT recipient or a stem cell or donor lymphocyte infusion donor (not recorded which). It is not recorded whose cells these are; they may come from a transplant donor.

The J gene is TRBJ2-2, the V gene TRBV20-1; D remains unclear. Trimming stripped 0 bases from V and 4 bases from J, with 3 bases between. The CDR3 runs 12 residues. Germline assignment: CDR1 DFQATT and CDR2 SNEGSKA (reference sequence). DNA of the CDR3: TGCAGTGCTAGAGATTCCACCGGGGAGCTGTTTTTT. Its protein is CSARDSTGELFF.

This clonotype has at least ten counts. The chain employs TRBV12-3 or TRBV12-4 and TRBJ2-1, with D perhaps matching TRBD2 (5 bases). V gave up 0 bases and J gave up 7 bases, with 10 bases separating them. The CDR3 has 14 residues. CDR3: CASSLARAQNEQFF. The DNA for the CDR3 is TGTGCCAGCAGTTTAGCGCGGGCTCAGAATGAGCAGTTCTTC.

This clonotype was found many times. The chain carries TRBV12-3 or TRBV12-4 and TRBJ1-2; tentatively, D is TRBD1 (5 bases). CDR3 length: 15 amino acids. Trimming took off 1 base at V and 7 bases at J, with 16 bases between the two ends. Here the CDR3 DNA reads TGTGCCAGCAGTTTAGAGGACCGCCCGGGGGGTGGCTACACCTTC. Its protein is CASSLEDRPGGGYTF.

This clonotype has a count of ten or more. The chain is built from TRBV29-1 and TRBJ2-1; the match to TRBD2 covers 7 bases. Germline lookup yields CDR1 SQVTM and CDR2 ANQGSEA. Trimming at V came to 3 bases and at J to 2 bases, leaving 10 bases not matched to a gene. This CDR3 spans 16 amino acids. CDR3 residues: CSVELVAGLTYNEQFF. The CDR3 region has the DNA TGCAGCGTTGAGTTGGTAGCGGGCCTGACCTACAATGAGCAGTTCTTC.

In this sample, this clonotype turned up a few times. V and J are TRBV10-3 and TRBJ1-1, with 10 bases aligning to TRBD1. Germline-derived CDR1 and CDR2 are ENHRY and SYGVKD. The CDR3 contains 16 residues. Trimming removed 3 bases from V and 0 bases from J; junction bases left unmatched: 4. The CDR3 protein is CAISDGTGVMNTEAFF. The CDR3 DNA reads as TGTGCCATCAGTGACGGGACAGGGGTAATGAACACTGAAGCTTTCTTT.

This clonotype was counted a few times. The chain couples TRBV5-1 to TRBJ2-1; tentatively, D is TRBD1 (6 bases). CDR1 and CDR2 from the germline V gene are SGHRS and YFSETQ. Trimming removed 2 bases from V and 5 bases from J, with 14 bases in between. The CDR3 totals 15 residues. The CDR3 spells CASSFQGTGHNEQFF. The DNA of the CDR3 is TGCGCCAGCAGCTTCCAGGGGACCGGTCACAATGAGCAGTTCTTC. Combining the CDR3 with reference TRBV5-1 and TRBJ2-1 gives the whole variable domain KAGVTQTPRYLIKTRGQQVTLSCSPISGHRSVSWYQQTPGQGLQFLFEYFSETQRNKGNFPGRFSGRQFSNSRSEMNVSTLELGDSALYLCASSFQGTGHNEQFFGPGTRLTVL.

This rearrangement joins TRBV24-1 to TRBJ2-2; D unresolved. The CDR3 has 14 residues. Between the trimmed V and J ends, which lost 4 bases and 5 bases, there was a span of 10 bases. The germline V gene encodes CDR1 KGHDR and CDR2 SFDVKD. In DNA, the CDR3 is TGTGCCACCAGTGAGCCGCCCTATACCGGGGAGCTGTTTTTT. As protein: CATSEPPYTGELFF.

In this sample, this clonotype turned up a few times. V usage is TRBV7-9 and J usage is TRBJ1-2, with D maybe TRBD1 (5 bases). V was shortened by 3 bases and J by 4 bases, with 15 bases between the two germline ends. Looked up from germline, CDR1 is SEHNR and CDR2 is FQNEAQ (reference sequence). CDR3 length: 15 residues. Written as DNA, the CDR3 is TGTGCCAGCAGCTTGGACCGGGACCGACGCTATGGCTACACCTTC. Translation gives CASSLDRDRRYGYTF.

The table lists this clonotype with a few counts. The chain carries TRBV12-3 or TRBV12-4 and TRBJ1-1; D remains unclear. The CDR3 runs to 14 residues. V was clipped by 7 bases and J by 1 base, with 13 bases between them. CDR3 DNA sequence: TGTGCCAGCAAACATGGGCAGCCGAACACTGAAGCTTTCTTT. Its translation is CASKHGQPNTEAFF.

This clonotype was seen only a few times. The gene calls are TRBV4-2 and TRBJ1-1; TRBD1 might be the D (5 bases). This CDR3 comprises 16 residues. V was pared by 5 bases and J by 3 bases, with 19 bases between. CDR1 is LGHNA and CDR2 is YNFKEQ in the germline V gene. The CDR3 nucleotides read TGTGCCAGCAGCTCCACCGGCTCGGGGGTGGACACTGAAGCTTTCTTT. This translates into CASSSTGSGVDTEAFF.

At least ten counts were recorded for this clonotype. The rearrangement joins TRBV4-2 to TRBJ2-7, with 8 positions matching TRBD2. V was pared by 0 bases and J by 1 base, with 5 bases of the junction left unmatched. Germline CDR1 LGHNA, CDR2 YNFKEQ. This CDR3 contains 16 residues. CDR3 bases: TGTGCCAGCAGCCAAGAATCCAGCGGGAGTTCCTACGAGCAGTACTTC. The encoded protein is CASSQESSGSSYEQYF.

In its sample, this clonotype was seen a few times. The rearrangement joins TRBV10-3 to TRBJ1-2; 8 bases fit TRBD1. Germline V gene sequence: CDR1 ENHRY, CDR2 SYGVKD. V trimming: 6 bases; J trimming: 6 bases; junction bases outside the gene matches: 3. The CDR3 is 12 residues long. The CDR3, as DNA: TGTGCCATCAGGTCAGGGGGCGATGGCTACACCTTC. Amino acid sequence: CAIRSGGDGYTF.

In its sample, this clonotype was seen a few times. DNA of the CDR3: TGCGCCAGCAGCACCCGAGTTGTGGGACAGGGACTGACAGATACGCAGTATTTT. Translated, it gives CASSTRVVGQGLTDTQYF. The gene calls are TRBV5-1 and TRBJ2-3; 9 bases are shared with TRBD1. Per germline, CDR1 SGHRS and CDR2 YFSETQ. This CDR3 is 18 amino acids long. With 4 bases clipped from V and 3 bases from J, the junction kept 15 bases outside the gene matches. Supplemented by reference TRBV5-1 and TRBJ2-3, the full variable domain reads KAGVTQTPRYLIKTRGQQVTLSCSPISGHRSVSWYQQTPGQGLQFLFEYFSETQRNKGNFPGRFSGRQFSNSRSEMNVSTLELGDSALYLCASSTRVVGQGLTDTQYFGPGTRLTVL.

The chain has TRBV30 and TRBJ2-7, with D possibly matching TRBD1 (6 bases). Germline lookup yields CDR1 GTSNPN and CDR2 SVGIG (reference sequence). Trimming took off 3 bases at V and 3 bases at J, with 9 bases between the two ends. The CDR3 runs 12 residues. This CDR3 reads CAWSFRGYEQYF. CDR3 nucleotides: TGTGCCTGGAGCTTCAGGGGCTACGAGCAGTACTTC.

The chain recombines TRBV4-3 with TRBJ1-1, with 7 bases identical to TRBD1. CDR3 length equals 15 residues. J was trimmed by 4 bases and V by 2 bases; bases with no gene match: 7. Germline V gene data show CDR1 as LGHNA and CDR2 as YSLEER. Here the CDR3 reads CASSQKTGSVTEAFF. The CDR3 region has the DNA TGCGCCAGCAGCCAAAAGACAGGGTCGGTCACTGAAGCTTTCTTT.

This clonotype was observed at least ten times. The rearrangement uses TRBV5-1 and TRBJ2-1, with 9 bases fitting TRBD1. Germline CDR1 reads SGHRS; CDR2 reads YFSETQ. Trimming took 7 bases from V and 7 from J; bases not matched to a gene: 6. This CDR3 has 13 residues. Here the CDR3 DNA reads TGCGCCAGCGCTGCCGGGACAGGGAATGAGCAGTTCTTC. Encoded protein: CASAAGTGNEQFF.

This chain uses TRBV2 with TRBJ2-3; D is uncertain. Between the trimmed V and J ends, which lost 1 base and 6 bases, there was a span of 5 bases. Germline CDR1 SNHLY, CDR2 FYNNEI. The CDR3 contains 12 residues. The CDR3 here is CASSEEIDTQYF. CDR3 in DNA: TGTGCCAGCAGTGAAGAAATTGATACGCAGTATTTT.

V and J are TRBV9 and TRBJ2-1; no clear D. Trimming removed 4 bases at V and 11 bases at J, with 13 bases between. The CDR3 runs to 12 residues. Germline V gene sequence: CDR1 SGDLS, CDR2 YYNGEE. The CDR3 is CASSPAGGKQFF. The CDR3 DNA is TGTGCCAGCAGCCCCGCTGGCGGAAAGCAGTTCTTC.

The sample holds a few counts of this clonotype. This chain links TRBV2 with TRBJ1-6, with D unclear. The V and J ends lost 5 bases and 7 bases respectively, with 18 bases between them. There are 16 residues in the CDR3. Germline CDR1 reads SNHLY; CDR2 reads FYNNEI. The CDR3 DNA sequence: TGTGCCAGCAGTTTGAGCTCCGGAGTGGGGAATTCACCCCTCCACTTT. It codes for CASSLSSGVGNSPLHF.

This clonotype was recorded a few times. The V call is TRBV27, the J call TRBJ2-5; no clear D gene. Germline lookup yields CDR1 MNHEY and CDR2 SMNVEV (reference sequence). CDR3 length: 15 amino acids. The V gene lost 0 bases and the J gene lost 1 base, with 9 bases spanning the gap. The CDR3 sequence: CASSLSGRSQETQYF. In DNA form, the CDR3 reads TGTGCCAGCAGTTTATCGGGCAGGTCCCAAGAGACCCAGTACTTC.